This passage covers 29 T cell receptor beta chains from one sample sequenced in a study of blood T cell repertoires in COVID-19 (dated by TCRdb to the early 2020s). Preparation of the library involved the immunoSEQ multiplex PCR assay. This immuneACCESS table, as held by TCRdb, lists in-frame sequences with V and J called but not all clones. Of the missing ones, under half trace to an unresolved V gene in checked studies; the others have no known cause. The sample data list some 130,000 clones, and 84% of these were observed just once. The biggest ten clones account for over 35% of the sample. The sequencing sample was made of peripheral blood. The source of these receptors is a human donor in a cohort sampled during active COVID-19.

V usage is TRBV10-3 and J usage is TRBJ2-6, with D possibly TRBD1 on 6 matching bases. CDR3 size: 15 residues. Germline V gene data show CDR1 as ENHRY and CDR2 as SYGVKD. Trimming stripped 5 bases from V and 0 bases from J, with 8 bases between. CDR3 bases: TGTGCCATCAGTAAGGACAGCTCTGGGGCCAACGTCCTGACTTTC. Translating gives CAISKDSSGANVLTF.

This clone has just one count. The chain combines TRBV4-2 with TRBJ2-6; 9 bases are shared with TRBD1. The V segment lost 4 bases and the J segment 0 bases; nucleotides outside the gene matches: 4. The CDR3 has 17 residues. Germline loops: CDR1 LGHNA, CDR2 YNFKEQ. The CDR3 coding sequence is TGTGCCAGCAGCCCCGGACAGGGGATCTCTGGGGCCAACGTCCTGACTTTC. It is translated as CASSPGQGISGANVLTF.

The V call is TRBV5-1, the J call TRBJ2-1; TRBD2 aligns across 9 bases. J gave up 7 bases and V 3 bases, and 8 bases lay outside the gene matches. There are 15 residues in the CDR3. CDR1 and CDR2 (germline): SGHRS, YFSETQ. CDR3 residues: CASSSPGLARNEQFF. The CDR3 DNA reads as TGCGCCAGCAGCTCCCCCGGACTAGCGCGTAATGAGCAGTTCTTC.

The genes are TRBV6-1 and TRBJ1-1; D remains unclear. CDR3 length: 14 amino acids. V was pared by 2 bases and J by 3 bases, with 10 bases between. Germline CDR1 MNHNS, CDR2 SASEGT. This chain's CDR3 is CASSELNGHTEAFF. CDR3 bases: TGTGCCAGCAGTGAATTAAACGGTCACACTGAAGCTTTCTTT.

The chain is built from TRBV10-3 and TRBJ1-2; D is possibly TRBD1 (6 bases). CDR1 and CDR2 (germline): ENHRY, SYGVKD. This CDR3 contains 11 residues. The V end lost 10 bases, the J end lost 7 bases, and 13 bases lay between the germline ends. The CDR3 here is CATAGAGGYTF. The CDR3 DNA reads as TGTGCCACCGCGGGGGCAGGTGGCTACACCTTC.

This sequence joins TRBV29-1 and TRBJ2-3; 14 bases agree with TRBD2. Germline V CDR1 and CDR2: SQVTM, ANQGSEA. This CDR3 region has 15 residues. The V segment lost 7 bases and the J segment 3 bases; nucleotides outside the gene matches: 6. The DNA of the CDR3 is TGCAGCGACCTGGGACTAGCGGGAGTTACAGATACGCAGTATTTT. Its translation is CSDLGLAGVTDTQYF.

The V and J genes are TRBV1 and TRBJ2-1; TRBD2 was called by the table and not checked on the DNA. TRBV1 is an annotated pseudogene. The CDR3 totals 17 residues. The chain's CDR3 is CTSSLSVPGLADNEQFF. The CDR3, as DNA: TGCACCAGCAGCCTAAGTGTCCCGGGACTAGCGGACAATGAGCAGTTCTTC.

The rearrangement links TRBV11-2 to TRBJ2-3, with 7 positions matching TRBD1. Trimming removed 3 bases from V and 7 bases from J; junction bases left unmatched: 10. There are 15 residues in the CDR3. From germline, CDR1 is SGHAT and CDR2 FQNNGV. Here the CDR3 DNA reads TGTGCCAGCAGCTTCCCATCACAGGGACAGAATACGCAGTATTTT. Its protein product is CASSFPSQGQNTQYF.

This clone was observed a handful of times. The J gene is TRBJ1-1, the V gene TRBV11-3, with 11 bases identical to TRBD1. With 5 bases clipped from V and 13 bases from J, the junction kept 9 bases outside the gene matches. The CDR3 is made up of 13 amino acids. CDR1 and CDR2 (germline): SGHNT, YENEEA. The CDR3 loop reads CASSPGTGGLDFF. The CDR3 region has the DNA TGTGCCAGCAGCCCCGGGACAGGGGGTTTGGATTTCTTT.

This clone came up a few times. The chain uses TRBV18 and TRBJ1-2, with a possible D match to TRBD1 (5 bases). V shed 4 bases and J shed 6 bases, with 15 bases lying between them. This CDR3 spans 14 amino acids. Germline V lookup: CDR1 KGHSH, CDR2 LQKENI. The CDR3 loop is CASSLDQGMDGYTF. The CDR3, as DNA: TGTGCCAGCTCACTGGACCAGGGTATGGATGGCTACACCTTC.

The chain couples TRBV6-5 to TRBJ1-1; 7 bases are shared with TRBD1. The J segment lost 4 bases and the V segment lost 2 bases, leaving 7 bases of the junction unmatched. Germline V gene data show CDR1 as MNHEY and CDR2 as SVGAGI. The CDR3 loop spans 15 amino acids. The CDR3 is CASSYPGTAPTEAFF. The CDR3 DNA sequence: TGTGCCAGCAGTTACCCCGGGACAGCACCCACTGAAGCTTTCTTT.

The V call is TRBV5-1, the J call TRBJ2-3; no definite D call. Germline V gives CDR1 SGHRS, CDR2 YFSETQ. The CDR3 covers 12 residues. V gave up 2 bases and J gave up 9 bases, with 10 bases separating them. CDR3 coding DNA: TGCGCCAGCAGCTTCCAAGGCGGAACGCAGTATTTT. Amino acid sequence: CASSFQGGTQYF.

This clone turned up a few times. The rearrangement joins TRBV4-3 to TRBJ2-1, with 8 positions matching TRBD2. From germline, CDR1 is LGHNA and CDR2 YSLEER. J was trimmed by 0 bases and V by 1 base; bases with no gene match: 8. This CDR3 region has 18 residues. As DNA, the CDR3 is TGCGCCAGCAGCCAAGGCCTTAGCGGGGCTAGCTCCTACAATGAGCAGTTCTTC. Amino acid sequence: CASSQGLSGASSYNEQFF.

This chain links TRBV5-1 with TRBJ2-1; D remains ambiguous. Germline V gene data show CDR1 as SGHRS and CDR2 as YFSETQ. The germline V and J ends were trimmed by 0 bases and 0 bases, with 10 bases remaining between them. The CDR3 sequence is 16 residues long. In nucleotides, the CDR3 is TGCGCCAGCAGCTTGGCCCTGGTGAGCTCCTACAATGAGCAGTTCTTC. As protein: CASSLALVSSYNEQFF. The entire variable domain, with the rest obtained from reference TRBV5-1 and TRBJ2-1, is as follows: KAGVTQTPRYLIKTRGQQVTLSCSPISGHRSVSWYQQTPGQGLQFLFEYFSETQRNKGNFPGRFSGRQFSNSRSEMNVSTLELGDSALYLCASSLALVSSYNEQFFGPGTRLTVL.

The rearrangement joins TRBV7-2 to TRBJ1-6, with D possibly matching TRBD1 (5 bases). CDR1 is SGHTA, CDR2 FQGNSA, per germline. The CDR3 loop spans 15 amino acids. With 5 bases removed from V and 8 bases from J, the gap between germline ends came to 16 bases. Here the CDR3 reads CASSPPPRGDSPLHF. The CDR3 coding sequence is TGTGCCAGCAGCCCTCCGCCCCGGGGGGATTCACCCCTCCACTTT.

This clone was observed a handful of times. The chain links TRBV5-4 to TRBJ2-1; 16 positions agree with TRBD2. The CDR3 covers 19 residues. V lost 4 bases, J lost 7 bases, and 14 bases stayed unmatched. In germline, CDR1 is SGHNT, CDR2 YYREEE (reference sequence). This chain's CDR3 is CASSPPGLAGGPNSNEQFF. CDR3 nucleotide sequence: TGTGCCAGCAGCCCCCCGGGACTAGCGGGGGGGCCGAATAGTAATGAGCAGTTCTTC.

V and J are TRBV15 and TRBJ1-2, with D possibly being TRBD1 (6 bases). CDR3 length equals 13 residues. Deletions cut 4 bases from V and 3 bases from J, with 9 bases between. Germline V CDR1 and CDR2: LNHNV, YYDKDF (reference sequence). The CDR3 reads CATSNRQDYGYTF. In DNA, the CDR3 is TGTGCCACCAGCAACCGACAGGACTATGGCTACACCTTC. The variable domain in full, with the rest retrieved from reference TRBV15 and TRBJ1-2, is DAMVIQNPRYQVTQFGKPVTLSCSQTLNHNVMYWYQQKSSQAPKLLFHYYDKDFNNEADTPDNFQSRRPNTSFCFLDIRSPGLGDTAMYLCATSNRQDYGYTFGSGTRLTVV.

The CDR3 protein is CASSETSGKGDEQFF. The CDR3 DNA follows: TGTGCCAGCAGCGAGACTAGCGGGAAGGGGGATGAGCAGTTCTTC. The chain recombines TRBV11-3 with TRBJ2-1, with 11 bases fitting TRBD2. After removal of 5 bases from V and 8 bases from J, the junction contained 8 bases not matched to a gene. This CDR3 comprises 15 residues. Germline V gene data show CDR1 as SGHNT and CDR2 as YENEEA.

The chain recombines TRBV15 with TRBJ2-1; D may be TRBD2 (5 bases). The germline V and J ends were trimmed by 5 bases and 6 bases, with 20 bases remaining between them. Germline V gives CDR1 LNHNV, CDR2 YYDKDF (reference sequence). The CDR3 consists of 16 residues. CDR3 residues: CATSPEGRSPLNEQFF. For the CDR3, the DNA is TGTGCCACCAGCCCTGAGGGAAGGTCCCCCCTCAATGAGCAGTTCTTC.

Written as DNA, the CDR3 is TGTGCCAGCAGCTCCCAATTCAATGAGCAGTTCTTC. As protein: CASSSQFNEQFF. The genes are TRBV9 and TRBJ2-1; D unresolved. Germline CDR1 and CDR2: SGDLS and YYNGEE. The CDR3 is 12 amino acids. V lost 4 bases, J lost 6 bases, and 8 bases lay in between.

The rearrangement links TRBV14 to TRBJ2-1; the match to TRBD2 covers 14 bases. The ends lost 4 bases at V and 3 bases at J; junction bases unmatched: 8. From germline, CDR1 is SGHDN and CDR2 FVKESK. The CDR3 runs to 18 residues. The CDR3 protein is CASSPMRTSGGLYNEQFF. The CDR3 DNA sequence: TGTGCCAGCAGCCCGATGAGGACTAGCGGGGGGCTCTACAATGAGCAGTTCTTC.

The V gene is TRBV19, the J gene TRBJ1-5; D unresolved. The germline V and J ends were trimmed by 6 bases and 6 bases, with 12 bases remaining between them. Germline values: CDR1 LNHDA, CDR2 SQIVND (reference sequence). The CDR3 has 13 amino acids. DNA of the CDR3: TGTGCCAGTAGCCCCCGACACGGTCAGCCCCAGCATTTT. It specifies CASSPRHGQPQHF.

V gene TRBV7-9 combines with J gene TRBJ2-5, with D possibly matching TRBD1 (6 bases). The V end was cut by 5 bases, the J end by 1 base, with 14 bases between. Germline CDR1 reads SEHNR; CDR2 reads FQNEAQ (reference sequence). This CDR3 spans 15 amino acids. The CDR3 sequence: CASSPTGIPQETQYF. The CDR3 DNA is TGTGCCAGCAGCCCTACAGGGATCCCCCAAGAGACCCAGTACTTC. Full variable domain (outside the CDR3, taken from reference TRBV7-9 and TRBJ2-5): DTGVSQNPRHKITKRGQNVTFRCDPISEHNRLYWYRQTLGQGPEFLTYFQNEAQLEKSRLLSDRFSAERPKGSFSTLEIQRTEQGDSAMYLCASSPTGIPQETQYFGPGTRLLVL.

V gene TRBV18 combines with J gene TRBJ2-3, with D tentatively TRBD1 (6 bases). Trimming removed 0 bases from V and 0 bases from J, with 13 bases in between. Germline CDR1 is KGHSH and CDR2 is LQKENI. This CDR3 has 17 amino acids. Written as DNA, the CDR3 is TGTGCCAGCTCACCACCGGGGGCCCGAATTAGCACAGATACGCAGTATTTT. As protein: CASSPPGARISTDTQYF.

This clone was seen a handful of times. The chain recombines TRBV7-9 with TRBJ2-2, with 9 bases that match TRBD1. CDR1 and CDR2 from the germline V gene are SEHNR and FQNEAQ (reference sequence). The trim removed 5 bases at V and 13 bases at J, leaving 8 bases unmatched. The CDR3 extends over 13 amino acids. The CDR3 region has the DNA TGTGCCAGCAGCAACCCGGGACAGGGTCGGCTGTTTTTT. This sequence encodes CASSNPGQGRLFF.

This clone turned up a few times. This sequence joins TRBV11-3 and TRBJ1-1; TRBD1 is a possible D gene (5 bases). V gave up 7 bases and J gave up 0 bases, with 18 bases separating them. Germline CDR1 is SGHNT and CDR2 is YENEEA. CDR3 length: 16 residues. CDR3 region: CASMRDLTGVNTEAFF. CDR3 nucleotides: TGTGCCAGCATGAGGGATTTGACGGGGGTGAACACTGAAGCTTTCTTT.

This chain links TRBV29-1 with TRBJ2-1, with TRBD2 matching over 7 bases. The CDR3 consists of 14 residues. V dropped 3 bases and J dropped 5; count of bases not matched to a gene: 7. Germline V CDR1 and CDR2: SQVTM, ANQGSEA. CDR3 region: CSVDSRERDNEQFF. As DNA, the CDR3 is TGCAGCGTTGATTCGCGGGAGAGGGACAATGAGCAGTTCTTC.

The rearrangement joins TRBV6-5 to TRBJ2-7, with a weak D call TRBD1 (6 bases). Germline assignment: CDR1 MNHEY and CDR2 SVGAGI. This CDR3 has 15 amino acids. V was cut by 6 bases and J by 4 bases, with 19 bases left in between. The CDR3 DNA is TGTGCCAGCAGGGGGCCGGGACAAAAACGTTACGAGCAGTACTTC. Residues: CASRGPGQKRYEQYF.

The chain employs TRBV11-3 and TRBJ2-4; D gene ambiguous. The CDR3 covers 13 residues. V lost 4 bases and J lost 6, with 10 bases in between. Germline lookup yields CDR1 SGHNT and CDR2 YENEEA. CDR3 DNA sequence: TGTGCCAGCAGCTCTCCAACTGCAAACATTCAGTACTTC. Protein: CASSSPTANIQYF.